The clone carrying this TCR beta chain was detected only a few times. This CDR3 is also generated by other DNA sequences in the sample. RNA, once extracted, was reverse transcribed into cDNA for use as the sequencing template. The protocol was immunoSEQ multiplex PCR, while the TCRdb copy is restricted to in-frame clones and leaves out a portion. The sample records approximately 140,000 clones, roughly four fifths being singletons. Treatment reported: oral pan-JAK inhibitor, 5-10 mg twice daily. These data are taken from a study of CD8+ T cells in alopecia areata. The ends were cut back, 1 base at V and 3 bases at J, with 5 bases in the middle. The CDR3 runs 13 residues. Looked up from germline, CDR1 is SEHNR and CDR2 is FQNEAQ (reference sequence).

This TCR was sampled from a human donor with alopecia areata. V gene TRBV7-9 combines with J gene TRBJ2-3; no reliable D call. The sample in question was CD8+ T cells sorted from blood, obtained at week 4, from a patient treated with tofacitinib. CDR3 amino acids: CASSLESTDTQYF. DNA for the CDR3: TGTGCCAGCAGCTTAGAGTCAACAGATACGCAGTATTTT.